These 8 T cell receptor beta chains were all obtained from the same sample, sequenced in a study of T cell repertoires in aging, cancer and after chemotherapy. Peripheral blood genomic DNA, not sorted cells or RNA, was the template. TRB rearrangements spanning V, D and J were amplified using mixed TRB-A/B primers. One entry per CDR3 protein results from TCRdb running MiXCR on the multiplex PCR reads. The sample contains 7,500 to 10,000 distinct CDR3 sequences, about 53% of which appear only once. The sample taken for sequencing was blood. These receptors were collected from a human donor with a solid tumor.

This sequence joins TRBV27 and TRBJ1-1; no reliable D call. Trimming took 5 bases from V and 4 from J, leaving 17 bases between them. Germline values: CDR1 MNHEY, CDR2 SMNVEV (reference sequence). The CDR3 extends over 15 amino acids. The CDR3 sequence: CASSPWASGGTEAFF. As DNA, the CDR3 is TGTGCCAGCAGTCCTTGGGCCTCCGGAGGCACTGAAGCTTTCTTT.

The genes are TRBV10-2 and TRBJ2-3; tentatively, D is TRBD1 (5 bases). Trimming pared 4 bases from V and 0 bases from J, leaving 8 bases between. Germline V lookup: CDR1 WSHSY, CDR2 SAAADI. This CDR3 is built from 14 residues. The CDR3 nucleotides read TGCGCCAGCAGTGGTCAGGGTAGCACAGATACGCAGTATTTT. Protein product: CASSGQGSTDTQYF.

This clonotype was found a few times. V usage is TRBV5-8 and J usage is TRBJ2-4, with D uncertain. The CDR3 consists of 13 residues. V shed 0 bases and J shed 4 bases, with 5 bases lying between them. Germline values: CDR1 SGHTS, CDR2 YDEGEE. The CDR3 coding sequence is TGTGCCAGCAGCTTGGATGGGAAAAACATTCAGTACTTC. It encodes CASSLDGKNIQYF.

The V and J genes are TRBV10-3 and TRBJ2-5; no clear D gene. Deletions cut 0 bases from V and 1 base from J, with 6 bases between. The CDR3 is 14 amino acids. The V gene's germline CDR1 is ENHRY and CDR2 SYGVKD. The CDR3 is CAISESTSQETQYF. The CDR3, as DNA: TGTGCCATCAGTGAGTCGACCAGCCAAGAGACCCAGTACTTC.

This clonotype has a handful of counts. The chain recombines TRBV4-3 with TRBJ1-2; 7 bases fit TRBD1. Per germline, CDR1 LGHNA and CDR2 YSLEER. Trimming cost V 3 bases and J 6 bases; bases outside gene matches: 4. This CDR3 is built from 13 residues. As DNA, the CDR3 is TGCGCCAGCAGCCACGGGACAGCTCATGGCTACACCTTC. It codes for CASSHGTAHGYTF.

This clonotype appeared a few times. The V gene is TRBV27, the J gene TRBJ2-1; TRBD2 is a possible D gene (6 bases). The CDR3 consists of 14 residues. Germline values: CDR1 MNHEY, CDR2 SMNVEV (reference sequence). V lost 4 bases to trimming and J lost 7 bases, with 14 bases between them. The CDR3 DNA is TGTGCCAGCAGTTACTCCCTAGCGTCGAATGAGCAGTTCTTC. Translation: CASSYSLASNEQFF.

The chain couples TRBV5-6 to TRBJ2-7; TRBD2 agrees at 11 bases. The CDR3 is 15 amino acids. The trim removed 4 bases at V and 7 bases at J, leaving 10 bases unmatched. Germline V gives CDR1 SGHDT, CDR2 YYEEEE. CDR3 sequence reads: CASSEETSGRAEQYF. The CDR3 nucleotides read TGTGCCAGCAGCGAAGAAACTAGCGGGAGAGCTGAGCAGTACTTC.

For this clonotype: Germline is not matched at one junction end, which may reflect a read error. This chain links TRBV7-2 with TRBJ1-5; no definite D call. There are 13 residues in the CDR3. Germline assignment: CDR1 SGHTA and CDR2 FQGNSA. CDR3 DNA: TGTGCCAGCAGCTTAGACAGCAATCAGCCCCACCATTTT. This gives the protein CASSLDSNQPHHF. Complete variable domain (other parts from reference TRBV7-2 and TRBJ1-5): GAGVSQSPSNKVTEKGKDVELRCDPISGHTALYWYRQSLGQGLEFLIYFQGNSAPDKSGLPSDRFSAERTGGSVSTLTIQRTQQEDSAVYLCASSLDSNQPHHFGDGTRLSIL.